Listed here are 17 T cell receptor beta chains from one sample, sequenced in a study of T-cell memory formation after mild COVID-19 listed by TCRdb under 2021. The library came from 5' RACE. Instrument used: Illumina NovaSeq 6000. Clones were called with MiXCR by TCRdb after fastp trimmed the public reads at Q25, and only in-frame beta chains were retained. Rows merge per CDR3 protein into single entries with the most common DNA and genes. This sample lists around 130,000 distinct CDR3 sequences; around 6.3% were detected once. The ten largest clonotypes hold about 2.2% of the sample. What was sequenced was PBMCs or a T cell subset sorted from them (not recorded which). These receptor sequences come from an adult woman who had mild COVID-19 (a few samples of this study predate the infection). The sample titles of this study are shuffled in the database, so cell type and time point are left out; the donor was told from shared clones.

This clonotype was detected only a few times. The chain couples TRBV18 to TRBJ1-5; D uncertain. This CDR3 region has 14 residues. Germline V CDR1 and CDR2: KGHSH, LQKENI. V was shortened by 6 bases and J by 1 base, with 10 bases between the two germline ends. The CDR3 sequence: CASSPANSNQPQHF. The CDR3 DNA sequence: TGTGCCAGCTCGCCCGCGAACAGCAATCAGCCCCAGCATTTT.

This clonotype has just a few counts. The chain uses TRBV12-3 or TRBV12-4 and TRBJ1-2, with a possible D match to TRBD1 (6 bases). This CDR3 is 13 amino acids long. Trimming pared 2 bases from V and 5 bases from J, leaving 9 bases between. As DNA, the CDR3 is TGTGCCAGCAGTTTAAGTACAGGGTATGGCTACACCTTC. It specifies CASSLSTGYGYTF.

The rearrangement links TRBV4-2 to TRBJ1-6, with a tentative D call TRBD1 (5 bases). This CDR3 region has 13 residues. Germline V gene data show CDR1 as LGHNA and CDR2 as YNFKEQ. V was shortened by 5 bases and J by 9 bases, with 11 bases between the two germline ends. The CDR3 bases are TGTGCCAGCAGCGATAGACAGATTTCACCCCTCCACTTT. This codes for CASSDRQISPLHF.

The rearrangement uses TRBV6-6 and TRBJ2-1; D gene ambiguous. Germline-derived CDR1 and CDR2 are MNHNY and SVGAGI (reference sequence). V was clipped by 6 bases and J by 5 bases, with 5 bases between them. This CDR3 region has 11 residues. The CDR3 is CASRHDNEQFF. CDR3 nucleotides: TGTGCCAGCAGACACGACAATGAGCAGTTCTTC.

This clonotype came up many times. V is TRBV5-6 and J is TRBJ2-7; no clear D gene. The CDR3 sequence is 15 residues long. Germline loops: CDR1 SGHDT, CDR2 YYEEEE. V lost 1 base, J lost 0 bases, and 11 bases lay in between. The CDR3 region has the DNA TGTGCCAGCAGCTTGATAGCTACCTCCTCCTACGAGCAGTACTTC. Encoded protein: CASSLIATSSYEQYF.

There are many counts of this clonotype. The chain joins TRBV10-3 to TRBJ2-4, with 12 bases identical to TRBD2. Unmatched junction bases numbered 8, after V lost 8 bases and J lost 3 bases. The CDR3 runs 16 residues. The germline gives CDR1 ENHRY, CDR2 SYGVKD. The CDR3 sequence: CAISSTSGGFKNIQYF. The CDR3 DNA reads TGTGCCATCTCCTCGACTAGCGGGGGATTCAAAAACATTCAGTACTTC.

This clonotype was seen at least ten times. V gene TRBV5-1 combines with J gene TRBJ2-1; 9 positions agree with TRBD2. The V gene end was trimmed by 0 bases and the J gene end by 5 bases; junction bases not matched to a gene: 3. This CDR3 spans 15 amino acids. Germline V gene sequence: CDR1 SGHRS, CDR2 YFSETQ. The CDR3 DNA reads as TGCGCCAGCAGCTTGGACCTAGCGGGGAACAATGAGCAGTTCTTC. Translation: CASSLDLAGNNEQFF.

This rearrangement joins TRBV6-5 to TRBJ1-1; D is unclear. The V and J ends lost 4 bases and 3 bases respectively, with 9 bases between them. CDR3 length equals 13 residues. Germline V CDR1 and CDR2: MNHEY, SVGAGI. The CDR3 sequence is CASSFRGYTEAFF. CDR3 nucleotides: TGTGCCAGCAGTTTTAGAGGGTACACTGAAGCTTTCTTT.

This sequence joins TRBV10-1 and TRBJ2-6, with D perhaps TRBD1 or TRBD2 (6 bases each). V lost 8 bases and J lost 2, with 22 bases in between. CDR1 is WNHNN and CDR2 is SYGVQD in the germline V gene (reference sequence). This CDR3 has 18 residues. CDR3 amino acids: CASPTQRGAQPGANVLTF. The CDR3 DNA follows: TGCGCCAGCCCCACTCAAAGGGGGGCCCAGCCTGGGGCCAACGTCCTGACTTTC.

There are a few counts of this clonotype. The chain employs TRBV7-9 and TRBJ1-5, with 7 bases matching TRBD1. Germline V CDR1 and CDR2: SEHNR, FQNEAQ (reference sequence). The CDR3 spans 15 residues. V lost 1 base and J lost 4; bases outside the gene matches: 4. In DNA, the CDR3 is TGTGCCAGCAGCTTAGAAACAGGGGCAAATCAGCCCCAGCATTTT. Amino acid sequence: CASSLETGANQPQHF.

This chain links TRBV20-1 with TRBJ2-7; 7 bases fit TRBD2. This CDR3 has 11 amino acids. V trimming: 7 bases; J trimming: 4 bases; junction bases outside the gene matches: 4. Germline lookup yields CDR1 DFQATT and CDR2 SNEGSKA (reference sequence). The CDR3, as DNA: TGCAGTGTGTCTAGCGGATACGAGCAGTACTTC. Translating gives CSVSSGYEQYF.

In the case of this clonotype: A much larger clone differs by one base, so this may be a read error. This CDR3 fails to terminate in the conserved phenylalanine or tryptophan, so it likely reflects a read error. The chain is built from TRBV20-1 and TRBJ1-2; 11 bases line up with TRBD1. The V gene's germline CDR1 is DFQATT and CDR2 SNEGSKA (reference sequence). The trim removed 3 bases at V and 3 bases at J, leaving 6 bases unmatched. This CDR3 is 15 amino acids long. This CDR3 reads CSASPQGQGDYGYTL. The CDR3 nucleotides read TGCAGTGCTAGTCCTCAGGGACAGGGGGACTATGGCTACACCTTA.

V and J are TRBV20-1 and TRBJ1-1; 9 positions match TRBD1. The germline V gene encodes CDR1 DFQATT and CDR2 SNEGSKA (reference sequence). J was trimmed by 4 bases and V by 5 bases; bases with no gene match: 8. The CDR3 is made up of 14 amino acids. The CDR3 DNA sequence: TGCAGTGCTGGCGGGACAGGGTTGAGCACTGAAGCTTTCTTT. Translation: CSAGGTGLSTEAFF.

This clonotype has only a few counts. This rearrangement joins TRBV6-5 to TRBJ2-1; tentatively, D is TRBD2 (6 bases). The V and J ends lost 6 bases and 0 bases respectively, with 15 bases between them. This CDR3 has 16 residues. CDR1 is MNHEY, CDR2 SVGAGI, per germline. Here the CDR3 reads CASRPVVADSYNEQFF. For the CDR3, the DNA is TGTGCCAGCAGACCTGTGGTAGCGGACTCCTACAATGAGCAGTTCTTC.

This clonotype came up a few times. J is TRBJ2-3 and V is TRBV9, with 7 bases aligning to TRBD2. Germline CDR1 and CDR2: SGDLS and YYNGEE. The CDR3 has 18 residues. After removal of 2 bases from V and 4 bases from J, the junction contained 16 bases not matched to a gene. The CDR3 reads CASSVPSERGEGPDTQYF. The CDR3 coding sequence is TGTGCCAGCAGCGTCCCATCGGAGCGGGGAGAGGGCCCAGATACGCAGTATTTT.

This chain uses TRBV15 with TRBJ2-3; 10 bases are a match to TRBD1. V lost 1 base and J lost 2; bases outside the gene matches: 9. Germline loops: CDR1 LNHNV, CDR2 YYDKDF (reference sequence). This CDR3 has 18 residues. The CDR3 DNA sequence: TGTGCCACCAGCAGAGTTGGATTGGGACAGGGGAACACAGATACGCAGTATTTT. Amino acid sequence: CATSRVGLGQGNTDTQYF.

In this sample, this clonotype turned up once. The CDR3 sequence is CASRFSGRASHEQFF. CDR3 bases: TGTGCCAGCAGGTTTAGCGGGAGGGCCTCCCATGAGCAGTTCTTC. The chain couples TRBV12-3 or TRBV12-4 to TRBJ2-1; 11 nucleotides line up with TRBD2. The CDR3 sequence is 15 residues long. Trimming took 6 bases from V and 8 from J; bases not matched to a gene: 9.